Here is one T cell receptor (beta chain) with its context. This clonotype was counted ten times or more. Its antigen is currently not known. Base quality data are lacking; no much larger clone is found one base away. Libraries from unsorted PBMCs were made from 2 million PBMCs kept in RNAlater at -80 degrees C until RNA extraction. The multiple sclerosis patients were enrolled in a US clinical protocol that evaluated disease progression with magnetic resonance imaging. Peripheral blood was subjected to Ficoll-Hypaque density gradient centrifugation to isolate PBMCs, which were then cryopreserved in liquid nitrogen. cDNA was synthesized by template-switch 5'RACE using a primer with a 10-nucleotide random unique molecular identifier that tagged each TCR transcript. Over 180 million TCR-beta sequences, covering 15-18 subjects, were produced in each sequencing run. The RNeasy kit was used for extraction of total RNA. The KAPA Real-time Library Amplification kit was used to amplify TCR-beta VDJ regions with primers for the TCR constant region and the 5'RACE anchor. A first PCR added sample indexes and Illumina adaptors, after which a second PCR increased the library yield. After Ampure bead purification, the roughly 650 bp TCR product was size-selected on a 2% E-gel SizeSelection system. Before pooling, library quality was assessed on a Bioanalyzer, concentration was determined with Qubit, and library quantification was performed with the Kapa Library Quantification kit. Libraries were sequenced paired-end 2 x 150 bp on an Illumina HiSeq 2500. To increase sequence diversity, about 23-32% phiX was spiked into each library pool. Concerning the study's data processing: The UMI-based MiGEC pipeline processed quality-filtered reads and removed over 75% of raw TCR sequences during error correction. VDJ genes were aligned to IMGT germline references, and clonotypes were defined by unique CDR3 amino acid sequence plus V-J genes. Clonal expansion, Shannon diversity, and CDR3 relatedness (CalcPairwiseDistances, ClusterSamples) were evaluated with VDJtools, and phylogenetic trees were built with CLCbio workbench. Clones with at least 8 unique UMIs were defined as expanded, with this threshold being based on coefficient-of-variation modelling across technical triplicates. TCRdb redid the processing of the public reads, applying fastp at Q25 and MiXCR, and retained in-frame beta chains. Each CDR3 protein gets just one entry, which takes the most common genes and DNA from the rows behind it. The V and J calls were determined by TCRdb, not by the authors. Recorded for this sample are 120,000 or so distinct CDR3 sequences; more than 2.5% of them occurred a single time. The top ten constitute about 1.2% of the sample.

The data originate from a study of neurological immune-mediated disorders (dated 2019 in TCRdb). Looking at the study overall: Of the approximately 34 multiple sclerosis patients, around 30 had relapsing-remitting MS and 3 had secondary progressive MS. The cohort comprised 68 subjects: 14 HAM/TSP patients, roughly 34 multiple sclerosis patients and around 20 healthy controls. Using UMI-based sequencing, the study compared peripheral blood TCR-beta repertoires from patients with HTLV-I-associated myelopathy (HAM/TSP), patients with multiple sclerosis, and healthy controls. Longitudinal samples, technical triplicates and paired sorted CD4+ and CD8+ T-cell subsets, alongside PBMC samples, were included among the approximately 99 TCR-beta libraries.

Results and caveats for the whole study, not just this receptor: The highest TCR clonal expansion was observed in HAM/TSP patients, whereas the lowest was observed in MS patients, even when compared with healthy controls. Expanded clones from different subjects shared no identical CDR3 amino acid sequences, which suggests that TCR-beta repertoires were private in all groups. The MS cluster showed no association with clinical or MRI features, and the authors stated that larger cohorts are needed. In a phylogenetic analysis, the repertoires of 18 out of 34 MS patients fell into a single cluster of related CDR3 sequences, pointing to a possible signature at the repertoire level.

Germline trimming amounts to 6 bases on V and 1 base on J, with 5 as the count of junction bases outside the gene matches. The CDR3 covers 15 residues, taking in both the cysteine and the phenylalanine. Just CDR3 DNA is preserved here, 45 bases in frame from base 1. For CDR1 and CDR2, the germline V gene lists SGHRS and YFSETQ. Recombination linked TRBV5-1 to TRBJ2-1; 9 central bases correspond to TRBD2. Sequencing used PBMCs. The source is a woman in her 30s with multiple sclerosis. The sequenced DNA: TGCGCCAGCAACTTCCTAGCGGGATCCTACAATGAGCAGTTCTTC. This translates into CASNFLAGSYNEQFF.